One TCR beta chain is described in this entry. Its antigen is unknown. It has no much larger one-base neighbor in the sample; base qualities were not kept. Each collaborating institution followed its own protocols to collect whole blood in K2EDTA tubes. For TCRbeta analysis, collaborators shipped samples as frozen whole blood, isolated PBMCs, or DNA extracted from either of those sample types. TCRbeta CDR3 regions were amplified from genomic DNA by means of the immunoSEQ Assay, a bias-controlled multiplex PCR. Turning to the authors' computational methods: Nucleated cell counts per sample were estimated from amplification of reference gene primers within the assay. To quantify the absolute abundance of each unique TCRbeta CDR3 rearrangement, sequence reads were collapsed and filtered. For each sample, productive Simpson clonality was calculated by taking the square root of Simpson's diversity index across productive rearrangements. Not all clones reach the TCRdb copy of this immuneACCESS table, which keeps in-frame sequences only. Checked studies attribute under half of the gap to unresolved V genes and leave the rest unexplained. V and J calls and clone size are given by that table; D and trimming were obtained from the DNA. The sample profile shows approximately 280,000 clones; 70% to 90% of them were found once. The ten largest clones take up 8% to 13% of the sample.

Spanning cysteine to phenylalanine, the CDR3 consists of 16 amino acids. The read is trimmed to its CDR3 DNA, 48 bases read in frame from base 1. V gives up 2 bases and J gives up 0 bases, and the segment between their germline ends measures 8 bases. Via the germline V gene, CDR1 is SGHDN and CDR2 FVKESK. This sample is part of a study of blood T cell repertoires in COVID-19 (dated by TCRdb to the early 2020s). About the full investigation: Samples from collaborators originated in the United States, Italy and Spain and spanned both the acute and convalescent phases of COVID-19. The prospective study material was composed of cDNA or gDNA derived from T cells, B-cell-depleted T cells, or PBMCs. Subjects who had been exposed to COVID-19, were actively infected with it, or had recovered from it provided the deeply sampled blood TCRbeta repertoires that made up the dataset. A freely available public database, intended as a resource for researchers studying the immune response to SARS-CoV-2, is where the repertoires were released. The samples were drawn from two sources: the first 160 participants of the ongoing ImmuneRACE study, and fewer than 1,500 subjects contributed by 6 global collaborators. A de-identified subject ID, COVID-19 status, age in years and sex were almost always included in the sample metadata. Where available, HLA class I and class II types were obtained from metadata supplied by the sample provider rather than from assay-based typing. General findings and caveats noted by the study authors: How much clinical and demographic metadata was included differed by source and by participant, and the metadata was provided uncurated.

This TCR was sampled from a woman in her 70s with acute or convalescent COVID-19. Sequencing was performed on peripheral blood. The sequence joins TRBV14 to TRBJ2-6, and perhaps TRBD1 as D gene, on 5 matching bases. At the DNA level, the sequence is TGTGCCAGCAGCCAACGCCAGGGCTCTGGGGCCAACGTCCTGACTTTC. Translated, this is CASSQRQGSGANVLTF.